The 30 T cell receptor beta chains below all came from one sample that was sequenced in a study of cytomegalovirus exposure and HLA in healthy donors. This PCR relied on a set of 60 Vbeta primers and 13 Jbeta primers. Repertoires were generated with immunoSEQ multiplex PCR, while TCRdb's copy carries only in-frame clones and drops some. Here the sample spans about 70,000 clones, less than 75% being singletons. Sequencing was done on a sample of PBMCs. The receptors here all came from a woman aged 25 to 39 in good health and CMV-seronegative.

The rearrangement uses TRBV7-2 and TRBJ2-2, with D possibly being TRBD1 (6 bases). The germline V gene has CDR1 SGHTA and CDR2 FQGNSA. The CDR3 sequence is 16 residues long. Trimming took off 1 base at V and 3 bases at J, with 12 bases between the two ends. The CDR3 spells CASSLEQGPDTGELFF. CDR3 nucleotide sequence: TGTGCCAGCAGCTTAGAGCAGGGGCCCGACACCGGGGAGCTGTTTTTT.

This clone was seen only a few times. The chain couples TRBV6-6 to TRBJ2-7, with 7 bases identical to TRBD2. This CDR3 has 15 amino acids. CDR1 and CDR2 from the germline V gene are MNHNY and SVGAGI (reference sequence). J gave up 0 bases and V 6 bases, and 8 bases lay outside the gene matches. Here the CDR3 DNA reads TGTGCCAGCAGCTTTCAAGCGGGGAGCTCCTACGAGCAGTACTTC. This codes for CASSFQAGSSYEQYF.

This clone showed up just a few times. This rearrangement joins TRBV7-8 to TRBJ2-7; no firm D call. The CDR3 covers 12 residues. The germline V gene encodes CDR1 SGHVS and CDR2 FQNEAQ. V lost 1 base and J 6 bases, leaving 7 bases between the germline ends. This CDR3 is CASSLVESEQYF. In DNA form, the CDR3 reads TGTGCCAGCAGCTTAGTAGAATCCGAGCAGTACTTC.

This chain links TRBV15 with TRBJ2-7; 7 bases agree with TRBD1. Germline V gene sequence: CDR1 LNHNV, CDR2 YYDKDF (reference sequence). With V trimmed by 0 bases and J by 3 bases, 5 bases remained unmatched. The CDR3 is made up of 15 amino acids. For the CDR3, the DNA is TGTGCCACCAGCAGAGATTACAGGACAGGCTACGAGCAGTACTTC. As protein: CATSRDYRTGYEQYF.

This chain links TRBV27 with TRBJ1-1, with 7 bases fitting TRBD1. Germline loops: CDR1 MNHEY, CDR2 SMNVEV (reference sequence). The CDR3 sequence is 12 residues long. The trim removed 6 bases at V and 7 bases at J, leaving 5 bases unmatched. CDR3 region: CASSPDRVEAFF. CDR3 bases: TGTGCCAGCAGCCCCGACAGGGTTGAAGCTTTCTTT.

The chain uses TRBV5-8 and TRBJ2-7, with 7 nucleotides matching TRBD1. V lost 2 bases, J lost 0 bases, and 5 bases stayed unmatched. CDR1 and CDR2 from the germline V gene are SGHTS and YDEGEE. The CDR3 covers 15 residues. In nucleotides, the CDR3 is TGTGCCAGCAGCTTTGACCAGGGGGTCTCCTACGAGCAGTACTTC. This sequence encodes CASSFDQGVSYEQYF.

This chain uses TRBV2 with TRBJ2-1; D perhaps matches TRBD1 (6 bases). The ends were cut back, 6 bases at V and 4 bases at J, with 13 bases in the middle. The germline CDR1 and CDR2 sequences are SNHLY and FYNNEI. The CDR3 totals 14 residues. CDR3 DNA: TGTGCCAGCAGACCCCTCGGACAGTACAATGAGCAGTTCTTC. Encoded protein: CASRPLGQYNEQFF.

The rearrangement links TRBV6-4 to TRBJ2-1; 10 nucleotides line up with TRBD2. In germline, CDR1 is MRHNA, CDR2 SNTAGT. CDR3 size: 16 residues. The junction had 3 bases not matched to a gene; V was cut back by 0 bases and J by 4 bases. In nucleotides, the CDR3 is TGTGCCAGCAGTGACTCGCCTAGCGGGGGTTACAATGAGCAGTTCTTC. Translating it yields CASSDSPSGGYNEQFF.

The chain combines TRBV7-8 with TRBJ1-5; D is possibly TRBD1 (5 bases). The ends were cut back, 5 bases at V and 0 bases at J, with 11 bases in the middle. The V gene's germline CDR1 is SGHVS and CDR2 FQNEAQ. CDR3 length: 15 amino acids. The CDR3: CASSPTGVSNQPQHF. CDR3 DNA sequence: TGTGCCAGCAGCCCTACAGGAGTTAGCAATCAGCCCCAGCATTTT.

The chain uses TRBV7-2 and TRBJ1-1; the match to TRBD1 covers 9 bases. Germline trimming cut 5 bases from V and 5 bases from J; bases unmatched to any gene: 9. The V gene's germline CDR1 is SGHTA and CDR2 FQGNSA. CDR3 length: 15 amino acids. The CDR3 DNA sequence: TGTGCCAGCAGCAAGCCGATGACAGGGGGGACTGAAGCTTTCTTT. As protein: CASSKPMTGGTEAFF.

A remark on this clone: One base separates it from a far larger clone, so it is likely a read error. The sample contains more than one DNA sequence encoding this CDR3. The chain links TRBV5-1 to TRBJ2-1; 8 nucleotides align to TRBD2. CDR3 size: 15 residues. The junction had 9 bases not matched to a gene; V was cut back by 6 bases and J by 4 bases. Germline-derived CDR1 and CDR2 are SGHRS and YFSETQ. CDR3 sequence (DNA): TGCGCCAGCACCCAGCGGGGGAGCTCATACAATGAGCAGTTCTTC. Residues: CASTQRGSSYNEQFF.

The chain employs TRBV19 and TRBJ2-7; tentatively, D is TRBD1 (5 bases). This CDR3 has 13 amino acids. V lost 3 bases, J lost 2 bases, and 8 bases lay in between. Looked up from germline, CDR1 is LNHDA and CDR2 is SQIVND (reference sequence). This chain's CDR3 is CASSIPGPYEQYF. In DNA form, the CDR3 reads TGTGCCAGTAGTATCCCAGGGCCCTACGAGCAGTACTTC. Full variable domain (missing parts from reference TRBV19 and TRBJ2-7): DGGITQSPKYLFRKEGQNVTLSCEQNLNHDAMYWYRQDPGQGLRLIYYSQIVNDFQKGDIAEGYSVSREKKESFPLTVTSAQKNPTAFYLCASSIPGPYEQYFGPGTRLTVT.

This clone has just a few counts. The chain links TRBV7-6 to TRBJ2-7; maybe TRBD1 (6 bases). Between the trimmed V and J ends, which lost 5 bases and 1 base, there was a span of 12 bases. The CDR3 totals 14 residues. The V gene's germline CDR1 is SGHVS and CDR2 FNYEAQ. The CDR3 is CASSQGTGSYEQYF. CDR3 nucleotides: TGTGCCAGCAGCCAGGGGACGGGTTCCTACGAGCAGTACTTC.

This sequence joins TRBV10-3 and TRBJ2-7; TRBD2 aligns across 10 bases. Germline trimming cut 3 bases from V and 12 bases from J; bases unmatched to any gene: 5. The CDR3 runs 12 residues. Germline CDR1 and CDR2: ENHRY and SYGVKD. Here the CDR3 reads CAISDGLAGVYF. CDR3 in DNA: TGTGCCATCAGTGATGGGCTAGCGGGGGTGTACTTC.

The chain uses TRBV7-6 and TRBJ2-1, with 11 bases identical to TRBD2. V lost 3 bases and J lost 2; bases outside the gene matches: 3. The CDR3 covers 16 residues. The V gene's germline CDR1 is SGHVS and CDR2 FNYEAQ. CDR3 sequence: CASSFTTSGTYNEQFF. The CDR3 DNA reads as TGTGCCAGCAGCTTCACGACTAGCGGGACCTACAATGAGCAGTTCTTC.

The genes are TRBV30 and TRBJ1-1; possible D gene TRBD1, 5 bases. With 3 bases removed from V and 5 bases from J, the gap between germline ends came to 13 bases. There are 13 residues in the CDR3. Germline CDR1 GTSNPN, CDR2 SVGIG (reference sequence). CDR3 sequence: CAWRRPGGTEAFF. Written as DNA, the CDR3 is TGTGCCTGGAGACGCCCCGGGGGGACTGAAGCTTTCTTT.

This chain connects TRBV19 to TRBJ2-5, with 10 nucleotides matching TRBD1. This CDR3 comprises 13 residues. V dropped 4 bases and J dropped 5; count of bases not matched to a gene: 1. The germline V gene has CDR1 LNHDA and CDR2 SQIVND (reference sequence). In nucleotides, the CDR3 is TGTGCCAGTAGTAAGGACAGGGGGGAGACCCAGTACTTC. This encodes CASSKDRGETQYF. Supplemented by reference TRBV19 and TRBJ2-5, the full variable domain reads DGGITQSPKYLFRKEGQNVTLSCEQNLNHDAMYWYRQDPGQGLRLIYYSQIVNDFQKGDIAEGYSVSREKKESFPLTVTSAQKNPTAFYLCASSKDRGETQYFGPGTRLLVL.

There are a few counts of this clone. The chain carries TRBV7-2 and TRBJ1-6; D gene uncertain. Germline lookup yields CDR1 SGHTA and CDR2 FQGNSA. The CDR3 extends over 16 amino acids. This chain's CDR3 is CVRSLGPGSYNSPLHF. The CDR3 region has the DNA TGTGTCAGGAGCTTAGGGCCAGGCTCCTATAATTCACCCCTCCACTTT.

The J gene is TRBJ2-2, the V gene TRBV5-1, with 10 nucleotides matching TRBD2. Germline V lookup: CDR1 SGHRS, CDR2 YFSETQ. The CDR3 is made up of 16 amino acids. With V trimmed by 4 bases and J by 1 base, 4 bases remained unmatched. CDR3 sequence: CASSVRLAGNTGELFF. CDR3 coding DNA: TGCGCCAGCAGCGTCAGACTAGCGGGGAACACCGGGGAGCTGTTTTTT.

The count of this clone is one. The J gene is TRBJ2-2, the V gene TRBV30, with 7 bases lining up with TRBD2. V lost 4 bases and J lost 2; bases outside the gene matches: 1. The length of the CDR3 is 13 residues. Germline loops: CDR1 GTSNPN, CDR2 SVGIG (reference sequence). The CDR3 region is CAWTSGNTGELFF. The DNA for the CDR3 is TGTGCCTGGACTAGCGGAAACACCGGGGAGCTGTTTTTT.

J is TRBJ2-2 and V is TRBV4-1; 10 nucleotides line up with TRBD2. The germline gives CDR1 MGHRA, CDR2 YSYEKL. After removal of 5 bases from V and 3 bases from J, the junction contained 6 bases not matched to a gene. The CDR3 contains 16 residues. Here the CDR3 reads CASSKTLAGDTGELFF. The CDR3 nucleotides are TGCGCCAGCAGCAAAACCCTAGCGGGGGACACCGGGGAGCTGTTTTTT.

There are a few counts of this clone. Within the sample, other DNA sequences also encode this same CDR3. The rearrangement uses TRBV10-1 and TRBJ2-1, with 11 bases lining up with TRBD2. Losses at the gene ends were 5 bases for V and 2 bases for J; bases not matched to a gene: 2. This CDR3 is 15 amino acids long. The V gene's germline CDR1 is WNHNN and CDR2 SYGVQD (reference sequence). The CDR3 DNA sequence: TGCGCCAGCAGTTTTAGCGGGGGGGCCTACAATGAGCAGTTCTTC. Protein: CASSFSGGAYNEQFF.

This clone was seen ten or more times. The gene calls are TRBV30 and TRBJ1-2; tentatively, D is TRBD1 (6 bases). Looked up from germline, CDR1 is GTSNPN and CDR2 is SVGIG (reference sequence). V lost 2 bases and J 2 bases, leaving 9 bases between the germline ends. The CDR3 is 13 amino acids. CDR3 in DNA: TGTGCCTGGAGTTGGGGGGGCAACTATGGCTACACCTTC. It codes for CAWSWGGNYGYTF. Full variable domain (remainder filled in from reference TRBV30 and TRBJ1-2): SQTIHQWPATLVQPVGSPLSLECTVEGTSNPNLYWYRQAAGRGLQLLFYSVGIGQISSEVPQNLSASRPQDRQFILSSKKLLLSDSGFYLCAWSWGGNYGYTFGSGTRLTVV.

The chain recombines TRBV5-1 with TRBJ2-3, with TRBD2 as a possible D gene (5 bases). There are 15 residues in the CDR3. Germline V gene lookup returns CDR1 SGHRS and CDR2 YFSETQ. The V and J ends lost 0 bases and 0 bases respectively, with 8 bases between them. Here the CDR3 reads CASSLGGPSTDTQYF. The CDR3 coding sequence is TGCGCCAGCAGCTTGGGCGGGCCTAGCACAGATACGCAGTATTTT.

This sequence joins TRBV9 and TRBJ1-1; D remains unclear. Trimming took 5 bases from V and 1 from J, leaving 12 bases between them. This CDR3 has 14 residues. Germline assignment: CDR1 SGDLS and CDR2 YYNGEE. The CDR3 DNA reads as TGTGCCAGCAGGGAGGGCAGATCGAACACTGAAGCTTTCTTT. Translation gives CASREGRSNTEAFF. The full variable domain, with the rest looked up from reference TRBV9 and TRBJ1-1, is DSGVTQTPKHLITATGQRVTLRCSPRSGDLSVYWYQQSLDQGLQFLIQYYNGEERAKGNILERFSAQQFPDLHSELNLSSLELGDSALYFCASREGRSNTEAFFGQGTRLTVV.

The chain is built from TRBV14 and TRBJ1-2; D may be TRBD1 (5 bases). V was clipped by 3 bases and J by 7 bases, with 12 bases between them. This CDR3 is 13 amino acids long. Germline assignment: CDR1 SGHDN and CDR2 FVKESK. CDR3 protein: CASSQSLTGGYTF. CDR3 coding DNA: TGTGCCAGCAGCCAGAGTCTAACAGGTGGCTACACCTTC.

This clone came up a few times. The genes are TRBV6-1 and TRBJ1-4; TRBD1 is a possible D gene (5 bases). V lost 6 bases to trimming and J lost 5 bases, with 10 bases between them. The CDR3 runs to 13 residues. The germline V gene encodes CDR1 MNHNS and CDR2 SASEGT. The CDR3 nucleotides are TGTGCCAGCAGCCGAGACAGAAATGAAAAACTGTTTTTT. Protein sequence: CASSRDRNEKLFF.

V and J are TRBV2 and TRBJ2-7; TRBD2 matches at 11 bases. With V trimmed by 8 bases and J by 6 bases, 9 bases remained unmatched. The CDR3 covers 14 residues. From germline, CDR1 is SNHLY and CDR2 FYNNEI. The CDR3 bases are TGTGCCAGCCACCTTAGCGGGGGGGCCGCCGAGCAGTACTTC. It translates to CASHLSGGAAEQYF.

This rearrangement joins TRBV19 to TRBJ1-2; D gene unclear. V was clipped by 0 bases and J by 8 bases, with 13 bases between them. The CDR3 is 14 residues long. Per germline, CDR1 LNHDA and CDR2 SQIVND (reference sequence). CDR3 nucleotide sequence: TGTGCCAGTAGTATAGATTTTGTCGCCCGGGGCTACACCTTC. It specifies CASSIDFVARGYTF.

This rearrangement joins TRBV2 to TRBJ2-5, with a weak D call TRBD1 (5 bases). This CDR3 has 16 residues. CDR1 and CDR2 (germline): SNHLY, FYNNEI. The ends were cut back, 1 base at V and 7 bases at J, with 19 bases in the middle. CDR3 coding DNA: TGTGCCAGCAGTGAAGTCCCGACTGTTAATAGGGGGACCCAGTACTTC. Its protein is CASSEVPTVNRGTQYF.